Listed below are T cell receptor beta chains from one sample, sequenced in a study of T cell responses to AZD1222 COVID-19 vaccine. Only in-frame clones appear in the TCRdb table, and some are missing; sequencing was by immunoSEQ multiplex PCR. The sample shows 160,000 or so clones, around 93% of them seen only once. The sample consisted of peripheral blood, taken on day 0 of AZD1222 vaccination. These receptors were taken from an adult in good health. Each CDR3 is given without its conserved first and last residue. D genes are given only for firm matches. Size tells how often a clone was seen (once, few, many) or the class of an expanded clone, and some rows leave it out.

>-|-|TRBV6-5|TRBJ2-1
ASSRSAPSYNEQF
>-|-|TRBV5-8|TRBJ2-1
ASPPRNPYNEQF
>-|TRBD1|TRBV11-2|TRBJ2-2
ASTPGQGGGELF
>once|TRBD1|TRBV6-1|TRBJ1-2
ASSEYRQGNYGYT
>-|-|TRBV20-1|TRBJ2-1
SAKQTGEQF
>once|TRBD2|TRBV4-1|TRBJ2-2
ASSPGLAGVLAGELF
>-|TRBD1|TRBV5-1|TRBJ1-4
ASSSGTVGEKLF
>-|-|TRBV23-1|TRBJ1-1
ASSPTRGTAF
>-|-|TRBV19|TRBJ1-1
ASSHRRQQELTEAF
>-|-|TRBV2|TRBJ1-3
ASKWDTPGGNTIY
>-|TRBD1|TRBV7-8|TRBJ1-2
ASSLLGDRADGYT
>-|-|TRBV10-1|TRBJ1-1
ASPWPEGEAF
>-|TRBD2|TRBV18|TRBJ2-3
ASSALAGSTDTQY
>-|-|TRBV10-3|TRBJ2-1
AISVSVAPPHNEQF
>-|-|TRBV3-1/TRBV3-2|TRBJ1-4
ASSQAATNEKLF
>-|-|TRBV7-9|TRBJ1-1
ASSLGGIHTEAF
>-|-|TRBV2|TRBJ2-1
ASRRYGNEQF
>-|TRBD2|TRBV7-9|TRBJ2-1
ASSQSAGARHEQF
>once|-|TRBV27|TRBJ2-3
ASSFDPGDTQY
>-|-|TRBV7-8|TRBJ2-5
ASSLAYGTGQETQY
>-|-|TRBV27|TRBJ2-1
ASSLRGVRGDEQF
>-|-|TRBV6-7|TRBJ2-7
ASSYPGEEGYEQY
>once|-|TRBV27|TRBJ2-2
ASSGARSSTGELF
>-|-|TRBV3-1/TRBV3-2|TRBJ1-4
ASSQGHLNEKLF
>-|TRBD1|TRBV28|TRBJ1-6
ASSDRDRAYNSPLH
>-|TRBD1|TRBV5-8|TRBJ2-4
ASSSFGQGADIQY
>-|-|TRBV28|TRBJ2-7
ASSQEDEQY
>-|TRBD1|TRBV5-1|TRBJ1-6
ASQGSGQDNSPLH
>-|-|TRBV4-1|TRBJ2-1
ASSQGVAISSYNEQF
>-|-|TRBV5-1|TRBJ2-1
ASSLSTGSGEQF
>-|-|TRBV10-3|TRBJ2-1
AISESLNEQF
>-|TRBD1|TRBV5-6|TRBJ1-2
ASSFPGDSYGYT
>-|-|TRBV30|TRBJ1-6
AWRIGQPNSPLH
>-|-|TRBV6-5|TRBJ1-6
ASSSYVGVRSPLH
>-|-|TRBV19|TRBJ2-1
ASKLTVYNEQF
>few|-|TRBV7-3|TRBJ1-2
ASSDGLGYGYT
>-|TRBD2|TRBV30|TRBJ2-1
AWTWTIIAGIASNEQF
>-|-|TRBV30|TRBJ1-2
AWSVRVNYGYT
>-|TRBD1|TRBV7-2|TRBJ2-2
ASSANRGTGELF
>-|-|TRBV29-1|TRBJ1-1
SVDSGSNTEAF
>-|-|TRBV5-1|TRBJ1-3
ASSPTVSENTIY
>-|-|TRBV27|TRBJ1-1
ASKAGLGTEAF
>-|-|TRBV20-1|TRBJ1-2
SARARRGYT
>-|TRBD1|TRBV4-1|TRBJ2-5
ASSQGDRGVGETQY
>-|-|TRBV19|TRBJ2-3
ATRQDGTDTQY
>-|TRBD1|TRBV29-1|TRBJ2-7
SVEGGQNYEQY
>once|-|TRBV6-1|TRBJ1-1
ASSGDGYTEAF
>-|-|TRBV30|TRBJ2-1
AWSVHRQGGEQF
>-|TRBD1|TRBV11-2|TRBJ2-2
ASSARTGVTGELF
>few|-|TRBV14|TRBJ1-3
ASSHLLGWNSGNTIY
>-|-|TRBV4-1|TRBJ1-1
ASSQGQLNTEAF
>-|-|TRBV18|TRBJ1-5
ASSPEETPNQPQH
>-|-|TRBV5-1|TRBJ2-2
ASSLGALVTGELF
>-|-|TRBV7-2|TRBJ2-2
ASRGRAGDTGELF
>-|-|TRBV28|TRBJ2-2
ASSFRVKKGEDRTGELF
>-|-|TRBV7-4|TRBJ1-4
ASSSQIPGNEKLF
>-|-|TRBV5-1|TRBJ1-1
ASSLAFPTSAEAF
>-|-|TRBV28|TRBJ1-1
ASSFEGFGNTEAF
>-|-|TRBV7-3|TRBJ2-1
ASSLGSGNYNEQF